The rows below give T cell receptor beta chains drawn from one sample of a study of cytomegalovirus exposure and HLA in healthy donors. This table comes from immunoSEQ multiplex PCR, and its TCRdb copy is limited to in-frame clones, with some not included. The table records approximately 220,000 clones, around 83% of them present only once. The sample was PBMCs. The origin of the receptors is a girl under 18 in good health and CMV-seronegative. The conserved cysteine and the conserved F or W are not part of the CDR3 here.

>9|TRBV29-1|TRBJ2-1
SGDRGNEQF
>12|TRBV7-9|TRBJ2-7
ASSLGGSTYEQY
>13|TRBV5-4|TRBJ1-3
ASSSDRARGNTIY
>16|TRBV9|TRBJ1-5
ASSVIPHGTASNQPQH
>14|TRBV18|TRBJ1-1
ASSPNRQAVVAEAF
>12|TRBV4-3|TRBJ1-2
ASSRERQGTGYT
>11|TRBV28|TRBJ1-1
ASSSPVITEAF
>15|TRBV7-9|TRBJ2-4
ASSLSPHTTGINIQY
>14|TRBV11-2|TRBJ2-6
ASSRTGQTGANVLT
>13|TRBV29-1|TRBJ1-1
SVAVPGTRNTEAF
>17|TRBV28|TRBJ2-1
ASRTPGLAVLSSYNEQF
>11|TRBV28|TRBJ1-1
AGRHTGVYEAF
>12|TRBV2|TRBJ1-5
ASARGGSNQPQH
>11|TRBV15|TRBJ1-4
ATIRQANEKLF
>13|TRBV11-2|TRBJ2-1
ASSLAAGGPGEQF
>13|TRBV4-1|TRBJ2-3
ASSQVVVNTDTQY
>15|TRBV9|TRBJ1-6
TSSAPRTGRYNSPLH
>14|TRBV7-9|TRBJ1-5
ASSSDRGNSNQPQH
>11|TRBV6-5|TRBJ1-5
VKDREWIQPQH
>14|TRBV9|TRBJ2-3
ASSVVGSGGKDTQY
>13|TRBV28|TRBJ1-1
ASSHRSPRNTEAF
>15|TRBV5-1|TRBJ1-3
ASSWDSQGVSGNTIY
>14|TRBV11-1|TRBJ2-3
ASSPMTSGGTDTQY
>12|TRBV2|TRBJ1-5
ASTRQGPYQPQH
>15|TRBV9|TRBJ2-3
ASSVESERGRTDTQY
>13|TRBV5-1|TRBJ2-1
ASSQGLAGNNEQF
>10|TRBV6-1|TRBJ1-5
ASPNSNQPQH
>11|TRBV7-8|TRBJ1-2
ASSSDSNYGYT
>17|TRBV29-1|TRBJ2-1
SVGSRTKLAGGPRNEQF